Below are 24 T cell receptor beta chains sequenced from a single sample in a study of vaccination effects on CD4 cells after COVID-19. The antigens of these receptors remain unknown. Only in-frame clones appear in the TCRdb table, and some are missing; sequencing was by immunoSEQ multiplex PCR. The sample carries 30,000 to 40,000 clones, more than 55% recorded once. Viral peptide pools were used in the ViraFEST assay to expand antigen-specific CD4+ T cells, and sequencing came afterward. Having been cultured for 10 days, the cells underwent CD4+ T cell isolation. The vaccine given was either BNT162b2 or mRNA-1273, in two doses. Sequenced material: CD4+ T cells from PBMCs cultured with SARS-CoV-2 spike peptides, taken after COVID-19 vaccination. The source is a human donor who received a COVID-19 vaccine.

This chain links TRBV19 with TRBJ1-2; D not resolved. Germline V gives CDR1 LNHDA, CDR2 SQIVND (reference sequence). CDR3 length: 14 residues. With 3 bases removed from V and 3 bases from J, the gap between germline ends came to 11 bases. In DNA, the CDR3 is TGTGCCAGTAGTATTGCGGGAACCGACTATGGCTACACCTTC. This sequence encodes CASSIAGTDYGYTF.

The chain has TRBV3-1 (or the pseudogene TRBV3-2) and TRBJ1-1, with TRBD1 as a possible D gene (6 bases). Germline assignment: CDR1 LGHDT and CDR2 YNNKEL (reference sequence). CDR3 length equals 15 residues. V lost 0 bases to trimming and J lost 6 bases, with 14 bases between them. CDR3 region: CASSQEGAGASEAFF. The CDR3 nucleotides are TGTGCCAGCAGCCAAGAAGGTGCAGGGGCTTCTGAAGCTTTCTTT.

V is TRBV5-1 and J is TRBJ1-3; D unresolved. The CDR3 length is 17 residues. Trimming cost V 2 bases and J 0 bases, with 15 bases left between them. Germline values: CDR1 SGHRS, CDR2 YFSETQ. The CDR3 loop reads CASSLRAGELSGNTIYF. CDR3 nucleotide sequence: TGCGCCAGCAGCTTACGCGCCGGGGAACTCTCTGGAAACACCATATATTTT.

V is TRBV7-9 and J is TRBJ1-3; no definite D call. This CDR3 has 16 residues. V was cut by 1 base and J by 0 bases, with 10 bases left in between. Germline CDR1 and CDR2: SEHNR and FQNEAQ (reference sequence). This CDR3 reads CASSLDGGFSGNTIYF. The CDR3 DNA follows: TGTGCCAGCAGCTTAGACGGAGGCTTCTCTGGAAACACCATATATTTT.

This clone was seen a single time. This chain links TRBV28 with TRBJ1-2, with 7 bases identical to TRBD1. CDR3 size: 15 residues. Germline V gene lookup returns CDR1 MDHEN and CDR2 SYDVKM. V lost 5 bases and J lost 0; bases outside the gene matches: 6. The DNA of the CDR3 is TGTGCCAGCAGTCCACGGGACAGACCTAACTATGGCTACACCTTC. As protein: CASSPRDRPNYGYTF.

J is TRBJ1-1 and V is TRBV4-1, with 9 bases that match TRBD1. Unmatched junction bases numbered 6, after V lost 1 base and J lost 3 bases. This CDR3 has 16 amino acids. Germline V lookup: CDR1 MGHRA, CDR2 YSYEKL. The CDR3 here is CASSQGYRTGDTEAFF. The CDR3 DNA follows: TGCGCCAGCAGCCAAGGCTACCGGACAGGGGACACTGAAGCTTTCTTT.

In its sample, this clone is medium-sized (0.01 to 0.1%). The V gene is TRBV28, the J gene TRBJ1-2; a possible D gene is TRBD1 (6 bases). CDR3 size: 13 residues. V lost 5 bases and J 8 bases, leaving 15 bases between the germline ends. Germline assignment: CDR1 MDHEN and CDR2 SYDVKM. The DNA of the CDR3 is TGTGCCAGCAGTACGGGGGGCCGGCGAGGCTACACCTTC. Translation: CASSTGGRRGYTF.

This chain joins TRBV13 and TRBJ2-3; weak D call: TRBD1 (7 bases). Germline CDR1 and CDR2: PRHDT and FYEKMQ (reference sequence). Trimming took off 6 bases at V and 4 bases at J, with 17 bases between the two ends. The CDR3 extends over 15 amino acids. The CDR3 nucleotides read TGTGCCAGCAGGGGCAGGGGGGAAACGGCAGATACGCAGTATTTT. This codes for CASRGRGETADTQYF.

V is TRBV6-2 or TRBV6-3 and J is TRBJ2-1; possibly TRBD2 for D (5 bases). The CDR3 loop spans 17 amino acids. The germline V gene has CDR1 MNHEY and CDR2 SVGEGT. V gave up 6 bases and J gave up 1 base, with 19 bases separating them. The CDR3 sequence: CASSPNWWAGSYNEQFF. The CDR3 DNA sequence: TGTGCCAGCAGCCCCAATTGGTGGGCGGGTTCCTACAATGAGCAGTTCTTC.

J is TRBJ2-7 and V is TRBV3-1 (or the pseudogene TRBV3-2); D possibly corresponds to TRBD1 (5 bases). Germline-derived CDR1 and CDR2 are LGHDT and YNNKEL (reference sequence). Trimming took 4 bases from V and 1 from J, leaving 17 bases between them. The CDR3 sequence is 16 residues long. The CDR3 DNA reads TGTGCCAGCAGCCCAGTGGGGCCGATCGGGTCCTACGAGCAGTACTTC. Its protein product is CASSPVGPIGSYEQYF.

V gene TRBV19 combines with J gene TRBJ1-2, with no clear D. V was pared by 5 bases and J by 4 bases, with 11 bases between. The CDR3 consists of 13 residues. Per germline, CDR1 LNHDA and CDR2 SQIVND (reference sequence). CDR3 in amino acids: CASSSQLRYGYTF. The CDR3 bases are TGTGCCAGTAGTTCACAGCTCCGCTATGGCTACACCTTC.

The chain combines TRBV7-9 with TRBJ1-1; the D is unclear. This CDR3 is 12 amino acids long. Trimming removed 4 bases from V and 0 bases from J, with 3 bases in between. In germline, CDR1 is SEHNR, CDR2 FQNEAQ (reference sequence). CDR3: CASSYVNTEAFF. DNA for the CDR3: TGTGCCAGCAGCTACGTGAACACTGAAGCTTTCTTT.

Regarding this clone: The sample carries other DNA sequences with the same CDR3. The rearrangement joins TRBV6-5 to TRBJ1-5, with D possibly being TRBD1 (6 bases). CDR3 length equals 13 residues. The germline CDR1 and CDR2 sequences are MNHEY and SVGAGI. V was clipped by 6 bases and J by 4 bases, with 10 bases between them. CDR3 DNA: TGTGCCAGCAGCGGACAGAATAATCAGCCCCAGCATTTT. Translating gives CASSGQNNQPQHF.

This clone was seen only a few times. The genes are TRBV6-1 and TRBJ2-7; TRBD2 matches 7 bases. V lost 2 bases, J lost 0 bases, and 10 bases stayed unmatched. CDR1 and CDR2 from the germline V gene are MNHNS and SASEGT. This CDR3 contains 17 residues. CDR3 nucleotide sequence: TGTGCCAGCAGTGAAAAGGGAGGGAGCCTCAGCTCCTACGAGCAGTACTTC. Protein sequence: CASSEKGGSLSSYEQYF.

V is TRBV2 and J is TRBJ1-2, with D hard to call. This CDR3 has 13 amino acids. V was clipped by 1 base and J by 13 bases, with 16 bases between them. Germline loops: CDR1 SNHLY, CDR2 FYNNEI. CDR3 nucleotide sequence: TGTGCCAGCAGTGAAGAGCAAGGACGCCGGGGCACCTTC. Translating it yields CASSEEQGRRGTF.

The V call is TRBV19, the J call TRBJ1-1, with 7 nucleotides matching TRBD1. Germline V gene sequence: CDR1 LNHDA, CDR2 SQIVND (reference sequence). V dropped 4 bases and J dropped 0; count of bases not matched to a gene: 8. This CDR3 has 16 amino acids. Written as DNA, the CDR3 is TGTGCCAGTAGTACACTAGCGGGGACAGTGAACACTGAAGCTTTCTTT. Residues: CASSTLAGTVNTEAFF.

The J gene is TRBJ1-5, the V gene TRBV30; a possible D gene is TRBD1 (5 bases). The germline V gene encodes CDR1 GTSNPN and CDR2 SVGIG (reference sequence). Trimming removed 4 bases at V and 2 bases at J, with 9 bases between. The CDR3 consists of 13 residues. CDR3 sequence (DNA): TGTGCCTGGAACCGGGGGGGCAATCAGCCCCAGCATTTT. Its translation: CAWNRGGNQPQHF.

A few counts support this clone. The rearrangement links TRBV12-3 or TRBV12-4 to TRBJ1-1; 7 bases map to TRBD1. The J segment lost 10 bases and the V segment lost 6 bases, leaving 11 bases of the junction unmatched. This CDR3 is built from 13 residues. The CDR3 loop is CASSSQGEPGAFF. CDR3 in DNA: TGTGCCAGCAGCAGCCAGGGGGAGCCGGGAGCTTTCTTT.

J is TRBJ2-5 and V is TRBV19; possible D gene TRBD2, 6 bases. CDR1 LNHDA and CDR2 SQIVND come from the germline V gene (reference sequence). The CDR3 runs 14 residues. V gave up 5 bases and J gave up 2 bases, with 12 bases separating them. In nucleotides, the CDR3 is TGTGCCAGTAGTGGAGGGACTGGACAAGAGACCCAGTACTTC. It codes for CASSGGTGQETQYF.

This chain joins TRBV10-3 and TRBJ1-1, with 7 bases that match TRBD1. The CDR3 covers 12 residues. Per the germline V gene, CDR1 is ENHRY and CDR2 is SYGVKD. J lost 0 bases, V lost 10 bases, and 2 bases had no gene match. The chain's CDR3 is CATGQLNTEAFF. DNA for the CDR3: TGTGCCACGGGACAGTTGAACACTGAAGCTTTCTTT.

The chain joins TRBV18 to TRBJ2-1; TRBD2 aligns across 12 bases. The CDR3 is 15 amino acids. Germline V CDR1 and CDR2: KGHSH, LQKENI. V lost 8 bases to trimming and J lost 7 bases; unmatched junction nucleotides: 9. The DNA of the CDR3 is TGTGCCAGCGCACAGTCTAGCGGGAGGGGAAATGAGCAGTTCTTC. It encodes CASAQSSGRGNEQFF.

This chain joins TRBV5-4 and TRBJ2-3; 9 bases line up with TRBD2. Per the germline V gene, CDR1 is SGHNT and CDR2 is YYREEE (reference sequence). The CDR3 runs 15 residues. After removal of 4 bases from V and 8 bases from J, the junction contained 11 bases not matched to a gene. The CDR3 coding sequence is TGTGCCAGCAGCGCCGGGCCTAGCGGGGAGGGTACGCAGTATTTT. Amino acid sequence: CASSAGPSGEGTQYF.

The chain is built from TRBV5-1 and TRBJ2-3; 10 bases are a match to TRBD2. The CDR3 consists of 16 residues. CDR1 is SGHRS, CDR2 YFSETQ, per germline. With V trimmed by 5 bases and J by 5 bases, 11 bases remained unmatched. Here the CDR3 DNA reads TGCGCCAGCAGGTTTAGAGCGGGAGGGCCGGTAGATACGCAGTATTTT. This codes for CASRFRAGGPVDTQYF.

The V call is TRBV10-1, the J call TRBJ2-1; 9 nucleotides align to TRBD2. The CDR3 is 17 amino acids. V was pared by 6 bases and J by 2 bases, with 11 bases of the junction left unmatched. Germline CDR1 WNHNN, CDR2 SYGVQD (reference sequence). The CDR3 DNA sequence: TGCGCCAGCAGCGAATCTGATGGCGGGAGGGCCTACAATGAGCAGTTCTTC. It is translated as CASSESDGGRAYNEQFF.